A selection of T cell receptor beta chains follows, all from one sample in a study of cytomegalovirus exposure and HLA in healthy donors. Some clones are missing from TCRdb's copy, which holds only in-frame ones; the method was immunoSEQ multiplex PCR. The table lists 150,000 to 200,000 clones, 80% to 85% of them singletons. The sequencing sample was made of PBMCs. The receptors come from a woman aged 30 to 39 in good health and CMV-seronegative. Both conserved end residues are part of each CDR3. The D gene is left open where the match is weak. Some rows mark clone size as missing; the rest say once, few, many or name a class of expanded clone.

j_gene	d_gene	abundance	v_gene	CDR3aa	CDR3nt
TRBJ2-1	TRBD2	NA	TRBV27	CASSLQLAGEGEQFF	TGTGCCAGCAGTTTGCAACTAGCGGGGGAAGGGGAGCAGTTCTTC
TRBJ2-5	TRBD2	NA	TRBV6-5	CASSFSTSGQETQYF	TGTGCCAGCAGTTTTTCGACTAGCGGTCAAGAGACCCAGTACTTC
TRBJ2-5	NA	NA	TRBV25-1	CASSEYRETQYF	TGTGCCAGCAGTGAATATAGAGAGACCCAGTACTTC
TRBJ2-5	NA	NA	TRBV29-1	CSVVGGPPETQYF	TGCAGCGTTGTGGGCGGGCCTCCGGAGACCCAGTACTTC
TRBJ2-1	NA	NA	TRBV5-6	CASSLDKNEQFF	TGTGCCAGCAGCTTGGATAAAAATGAGCAGTTCTTC
TRBJ1-2	TRBD1	once	TRBV6-5	CASSYSGTGGGYTF	TGTGCCAGCAGTTACTCGGGGACAGGGGGTGGCTACACCTTC
TRBJ2-7	TRBD2	NA	TRBV6-1	CASSGPLAGDYEQYF	TGTGCCAGCAGTGGTCCACTAGCGGGAGACTACGAGCAGTACTTC
TRBJ2-3	TRBD2	NA	TRBV30	CAWNGGSGADTQYF	TGTGCCTGGAATGGGGGGAGCGGGGCAGATACGCAGTATTTT
TRBJ2-7	TRBD2	NA	TRBV27	CASSATSGYSYEQYF	TGTGCCAGCAGTGCCACTAGCGGGTACTCCTACGAGCAGTACTTC
TRBJ2-7	TRBD1	NA	TRBV18	CASSPREGAQEEQYF	TGTGCCAGCTCACCTCGAGAGGGGGCGCAGGAAGAGCAGTACTTC
TRBJ2-1	TRBD2	NA	TRBV5-5	CASSSRLAGSYNEQFF	TGTGCCAGCAGCTCTCGACTAGCGGGATCCTACAATGAGCAGTTCTTC
TRBJ2-1	NA	NA	TRBV2	CASSGLGWDEQFF	TGTGCCAGCAGTGGACTAGGGTGGGATGAGCAGTTCTTC
TRBJ2-7	TRBD2	NA	TRBV4-2	CASSQVASGSYEQYF	TGTGCCAGCAGCCAAGTGGCTAGCGGCTCCTACGAGCAGTACTTC
TRBJ1-2	TRBD1	NA	TRBV28	CASSLYRGVPYGYTF	TGTGCCAGCAGCCTCTACAGGGGGGTCCCCTATGGCTACACCTTC